The entry below describes one T cell receptor (beta chain). These data come from a study of T cell changes during pregnancy in multiple sclerosis. Sequenced by immunoSEQ multiplex PCR; TCRdb stores in-frame clones only, minus some. The repertoire holds approximately 60,000 clones, with more than 75% as singletons. The CDR3 runs to 12 residues. Germline V lookup: CDR1 SGHTA, CDR2 FQGTGA. Trimming shortened V by 4 bases and J by 6 bases, and 7 bases separated the two germline ends. The TCR originated in a human donor whose cells served as feeder cells for cultures in a pregnancy study. The chain uses TRBV7-3 and TRBJ1-5, with D unclear. The source material was peripheral blood from another person, used as feeder cells. The CDR3 loop is CASSWPSQPQHF. CDR3 nucleotide sequence: TGTGCCAGCAGCTGGCCCAGTCAGCCCCAGCATTTT.